Each of the 6 T cell receptor beta chains below was sequenced from the same sample in a study of shared clonotypes between healthy human individuals. The protocol was immunoSEQ multiplex PCR, while the TCRdb copy is restricted to in-frame clones and leaves out a portion. The table has about 2 million clones, approximately 94% seen once. Naive CD8 populations comprised CD45RO-negative cells positively selected for CCR7, excluding terminally differentiated effector memory CD45RA+ cells. The sequencing input was naive CD8+ T cells sorted from blood. These receptors all stem from a man younger than 30 in good health.

The CDR3 DNA is TGTGCCAGCAGTAACGCCGTACCCGAGACCCAGTACTTC. As protein: CASSNAVPETQYF. The chain joins TRBV27 to TRBJ2-5; unclear D gene. Trimming removed 5 bases at V and 5 bases at J, with 12 bases between. CDR1 and CDR2 (germline): MNHEY, SMNVEV (reference sequence). This CDR3 is built from 13 residues.

The chain couples TRBV5-1 to TRBJ2-2; tentative D call: TRBD2 (6 bases). V lost 2 bases and J 4 bases, leaving 12 bases between the germline ends. The CDR3 has 15 residues. Germline V CDR1 and CDR2: SGHRS, YFSETQ. The CDR3 spells CASSFEAGPTGELFF. CDR3 nucleotide sequence: TGCGCCAGCAGCTTTGAGGCGGGACCCACCGGGGAGCTGTTTTTT.

The V gene is TRBV4-1, the J gene TRBJ1-2, with D possibly TRBD1 on 5 matching bases. The CDR3 extends over 15 amino acids. Germline-derived CDR1 and CDR2 are MGHRA and YSYEKL. The germline V and J ends were trimmed by 0 bases and 8 bases, with 16 bases remaining between them. Written as DNA, the CDR3 is TGCGCCAGCAGCCAAGAAAGGTCAGGGCTACAAGGCTACACCTTC. Protein sequence: CASSQERSGLQGYTF.

The chain combines TRBV27 with TRBJ1-3; D ambiguous. This CDR3 has 15 amino acids. CDR1 is MNHEY and CDR2 is SMNVEV in the germline V gene (reference sequence). Deletions cut 2 bases from V and 0 bases from J, with 8 bases between. The CDR3 DNA is TGTGCCAGCAGTTTAATTCCGCTCTCTGGAAACACCATATATTTT. Translation: CASSLIPLSGNTIYF.

The genes are TRBV4-3 and TRBJ1-1; D may be TRBD1 (6 bases). The CDR3 loop spans 14 amino acids. V lost 2 bases to trimming and J lost 4 bases, with 11 bases between them. Germline-derived CDR1 and CDR2 are LGHNA and YSLEER. The CDR3 sequence: CASSQQTGPTEAFF. CDR3 DNA sequence: TGCGCCAGCAGCCAACAAACAGGGCCCACTGAAGCTTTCTTT.

Worth noting for this clone: The sample contains more than one DNA sequence encoding this CDR3. The J gene is TRBJ1-1, the V gene TRBV7-9; unclear D gene. V lost 3 bases, J lost 1 base, and 6 bases lay in between. This CDR3 has 13 amino acids. CDR1 is SEHNR, CDR2 FQNEAQ, per germline (reference sequence). The DNA for the CDR3 is TGTGCCAGCAGCTTCGGACCGAACACTGAAGCTTTCTTT. As protein: CASSFGPNTEAFF.